Following are 28 T cell receptor beta chains from one sample sequenced in a study of blood T cells in healthy people across ages. Primers used in a second PCR of about 7 to 11 cycles were a sample-barcoded 5' primer and a J-beta primer mix. TCRdb called the 5' RACE reads again in MiXCR, with one record for every CDR3 protein. The data show some 1,000,000 distinct CDR3 sequences, with around 27% seen just once and approximately 0.71% held by the top ten. The sample was also reused in another study, on T cells of mothers and their children.

Material: blood. Receptors originate from a girl under 10 years old in good health.

This clonotype occurred once. J is TRBJ1-2 and V is TRBV28; D is possibly TRBD1 (5 bases). The CDR3 runs to 15 residues. V lost 4 bases, J lost 0 bases, and 12 bases lay in between. The germline gives CDR1 MDHEN, CDR2 SYDVKM. The CDR3 DNA sequence: TGTGCCAGCAGTTCCTCAGGGACCCCTAACTATGGCTACACCTTC. It yields the protein CASSSSGTPNYGYTF.

The V call is TRBV14, the J call TRBJ2-2; D is perhaps TRBD1 (6 bases). Germline CDR1 is SGHDN and CDR2 is FVKESK. Trimming removed 2 bases from V and 6 bases from J, with 10 bases in between. The CDR3 is made up of 14 amino acids. CDR3 amino acids: CASSQRDMPGELFF. The CDR3 DNA reads TGTGCCAGCAGCCAAAGGGACATGCCCGGGGAGCTGTTTTTT. Full variable domain (remainder filled in from reference TRBV14 and TRBJ2-2): EAGVTQFPSHSVIEKGQTVTLRCDPISGHDNLYWYRRVMGKEIKFLLHFVKESKQDESGMPNNRFLAERTGGTYSTLKVQPAELEDSGVYFCASSQRDMPGELFFGEGSRLTVL.

The rearrangement uses TRBV6-6 and TRBJ2-3; the D is unclear. CDR3 length: 13 residues. The ends were cut back, 7 bases at V and 3 bases at J, with 11 bases in the middle. Germline V lookup: CDR1 MNHNY, CDR2 SVGAGI (reference sequence). The CDR3 sequence is CASTRLGTDTQYF. The CDR3, as DNA: TGTGCCAGCACTCGTCTCGGGACAGATACGCAGTATTTT.

This clonotype has more than one count but fewer than ten. The V gene is TRBV2, the J gene TRBJ2-3, with D perhaps matching TRBD1 (5 bases). Germline V gene lookup returns CDR1 SNHLY and CDR2 FYNNEI. The V end lost 6 bases, the J end lost 4 bases, and 11 bases lay between the germline ends. The CDR3 loop spans 13 amino acids. DNA for the CDR3: TGTGCCAGCAGCACCGACAGAGCAGATACGCAGTATTTT. This translates into CASSTDRADTQYF.

This chain connects TRBV5-1 to TRBJ2-5, with D maybe TRBD2 (6 bases). The germline V and J ends were trimmed by 3 bases and 4 bases, with 19 bases remaining between them. Germline V gene data show CDR1 as SGHRS and CDR2 as YFSETQ. This CDR3 has 16 amino acids. The CDR3 DNA sequence: TGCGCCAGCAGCTCTTTCGTCGGGGGTCCAGGAGAGACCCAGTACTTC. Protein: CASSSFVGGPGETQYF.

The V gene is TRBV12-3 or TRBV12-4, the J gene TRBJ2-7; TRBD2 is a possible D gene (6 bases). V dropped 4 bases and J dropped 2 bases, with 12 bases sitting between them. The CDR3 extends over 14 amino acids. As DNA, the CDR3 is TGTGCCAGCAGTTCTTTTACGGGGGCCTACGAGCAGTACTTC. This encodes CASSSFTGAYEQYF.

Regarding this clonotype: The junction differs from germline at one of its ends, possibly a read error. The genes are TRBV7-9 and TRBJ1-1; no clear D. The CDR3 is made up of 13 amino acids. Germline CDR1 and CDR2: SEHNR and FQNEAQ (reference sequence). The CDR3 sequence is CAGSLIYGEWAFF. CDR3 in DNA: TGTGCCGGCAGCTTAATATATGGGGAATGGGCTTTCTTT.

This clonotype was seen a few times. The chain joins TRBV4-3 to TRBJ2-1, with TRBD1 matching over 7 bases. This CDR3 has 19 residues. Germline-derived CDR1 and CDR2 are LGHNA and YSLEER. J was trimmed by 5 bases and V by 1 base; bases with no gene match: 17. CDR3: CASSQGGTYRTGRDNEQFF. DNA of the CDR3: TGCGCCAGCAGCCAAGGTGGAACCTATCGGACAGGCAGAGACAATGAGCAGTTCTTC.

This clonotype was counted between two and nine times. The gene calls are TRBV5-1 and TRBJ1-4; unclear D gene. Germline V gene data show CDR1 as SGHRS and CDR2 as YFSETQ. V dropped 4 bases and J dropped 0 bases, with 13 bases sitting between them. This CDR3 is 16 amino acids long. As DNA, the CDR3 is TGCGCCAGCAGCCTTACTTATGGGCCAACTAATGAAAAACTGTTTTTT. Its protein product is CASSLTYGPTNEKLFF.

This clonotype has a handful of counts. The chain's CDR3 is CASSQGPRETQYF. CDR3 sequence (DNA): TGCGCCAGCAGCCAAGGTCCCCGAGAGACCCAGTACTTC. The rearrangement joins TRBV4-3 to TRBJ2-5; D gene ambiguous. The CDR3 extends over 13 amino acids. V was clipped by 1 base and J by 4 bases, with 7 bases between them. Germline V gives CDR1 LGHNA, CDR2 YSLEER.

The chain recombines TRBV5-1 with TRBJ2-5; weak D call: TRBD1 (6 bases). V was clipped by 0 bases and J by 5 bases, with 14 bases between them. Germline loops: CDR1 SGHRS, CDR2 YFSETQ. There are 15 residues in the CDR3. The CDR3 region is CASSLDLSQGETQYF. Here the CDR3 DNA reads TGCGCCAGCAGCTTGGATCTCTCGCAGGGGGAGACCCAGTACTTC.

This chain joins TRBV4-1 and TRBJ1-5; D might be TRBD1 (6 bases). Per the germline V gene, CDR1 is MGHRA and CDR2 is YSYEKL. V was shortened by 4 bases and J by 3 bases, with 22 bases between the two germline ends. This CDR3 is built from 18 residues. The CDR3 protein is CASSLHNQGWGPNQPQHF. CDR3 sequence (DNA): TGCGCCAGCAGCCTCCACAACCAGGGTTGGGGGCCCAATCAGCCCCAGCATTTT.

The chain has TRBV5-5 and TRBJ2-6; D not resolved. This CDR3 contains 14 residues. CDR1 is SGHKS and CDR2 is YYEKEE in the germline V gene (reference sequence). Trimming shortened V by 1 base and J by 2 bases, and 4 bases separated the two germline ends. For the CDR3, the DNA is TGTGCCAGCAGCTTGCCGCCTGGGGCCAACGTCCTGACTTTC. Translated: CASSLPPGANVLTF. The full variable domain, its missing parts supplied by reference TRBV5-5 and TRBJ2-6, is DAGVTQSPTHLIKTRGQQVTLRCSPISGHKSVSWYQQVLGQGPQFIFQYYEKEERGRGNFPDRFSARQFPNYSSELNVNALLLGDSALYLCASSLPPGANVLTFGAGSRLTVL.

A few counts support this clonotype. J is TRBJ2-7 and V is TRBV28; 9 bases are a match to TRBD2. Germline-derived CDR1 and CDR2 are MDHEN and SYDVKM. V trimming: 3 bases; J trimming: 6 bases; junction bases outside the gene matches: 6. CDR3 length equals 14 residues. The CDR3 coding sequence is TGTGCCAGCAGTTTTAGTAGCGGGAGTGGCGAGCAGTACTTC. It encodes CASSFSSGSGEQYF.

This clonotype was detected a few times. This sequence joins TRBV7-9 and TRBJ1-4, with D hard to call. V was trimmed by 5 bases and J by 6 bases, leaving 13 bases between them. Germline values: CDR1 SEHNR, CDR2 FQNEAQ (reference sequence). The CDR3 totals 14 residues. The CDR3 sequence is CASSPLSVDEKLFF. In nucleotides, the CDR3 is TGTGCCAGCAGCCCCCTGAGTGTAGATGAAAAACTGTTTTTT.

This clonotype has more than one count but fewer than ten. This sequence joins TRBV7-9 and TRBJ2-5; D is perhaps TRBD2 (6 bases). The J call may be wrong; the DNA end is better matched by TRBJ2-1. CDR3 length: 13 residues. The germline V gene has CDR1 SEHNR and CDR2 FQNEAQ (reference sequence). The CDR3 coding sequence is TGTGCCAGCAGCTTAGCTGCGGGATATGAGCAGTTCTTC. It specifies CASSLAAGYEQFF.

This clonotype was counted a single time. The V gene is TRBV6-5, the J gene TRBJ1-5; no definite D call. CDR1 is MNHEY and CDR2 is SVGAGI in the germline V gene. The CDR3 is 13 residues long. Trimming pared 8 bases from V and 0 bases from J, leaving 8 bases between. This CDR3 is CASGLNSNQPQHF. The CDR3 DNA follows: TGTGCCAGCGGTTTAAATAGCAATCAGCCCCAGCATTTT.

This clonotype was seen more than once but under ten times. The chain has TRBV5-6 and TRBJ2-1; 8 positions agree with TRBD1. The V gene end was trimmed by 0 bases and the J gene end by 6 bases; junction bases not matched to a gene: 2. Looked up from germline, CDR1 is SGHDT and CDR2 is YYEEEE. The CDR3 is made up of 14 amino acids. The CDR3 loop is CASSLDRGINEQFF. The CDR3 DNA reads as TGTGCCAGCAGCTTGGACAGGGGGATCAATGAGCAGTTCTTC. The complete variable domain, with remaining parts taken from reference TRBV5-6 and TRBJ2-1, reads DAGVTQSPTHLIKTRGQQVTLRCSPKSGHDTVSWYQQALGQGPQFIFQYYEEEERQRGNFPDRFSGHQFPNYSSELNVNALLLGDSALYLCASSLDRGINEQFFGPGTRLTVL.

A single count supports this clonotype. The rearrangement joins TRBV29-1 to TRBJ2-7; a weak D match, TRBD2 (6 bases). V was shortened by 7 bases and J by 0 bases, with 13 bases between the two germline ends. The germline CDR1 and CDR2 sequences are SQVTM and ANQGSEA. The CDR3 contains 13 residues. CDR3 coding DNA: TGCAGCGCAAGACCCGGGGGCTCCTACGAGCAGTACTTC. As protein: CSARPGGSYEQYF.

This clonotype came up a few times. This chain connects TRBV24-1 to TRBJ1-2; D unclear. In germline, CDR1 is KGHDR, CDR2 SFDVKD. The CDR3 contains 12 residues. Between the trimmed V and J ends, which lost 2 bases and 6 bases, there was a span of 6 bases. The CDR3 coding sequence is TGTGCCACCAGTGATTCGGGCCATGGCTACACCTTC. This gives the protein CATSDSGHGYTF.

This CDR3 is CASSVASSGTQQYF. CDR3 nucleotides: TGTGCCAGCAGCGTAGCTAGCAGTGGGACTCAGCAGTACTTC. The rearrangement uses TRBV9 and TRBJ2-7; TRBD2 is a possible D gene (6 bases). The CDR3 loop spans 14 amino acids. Germline V gene lookup returns CDR1 SGDLS and CDR2 YYNGEE. V gave up 0 bases and J gave up 8 bases, with 15 bases separating them.

This clonotype was found a few times. The chain has TRBV14 and TRBJ2-1, with D possibly being TRBD2 (6 bases). Deletions cut 1 base from V and 12 bases from J, with 13 bases between. Germline CDR1 SGHDN, CDR2 FVKESK. The CDR3 length is 13 residues. The CDR3 DNA reads as TGTGCCAGCAGCCAAGGGGACTCTTGGGGGCAGTTCTTC. It encodes CASSQGDSWGQFF. The variable domain in full, completed from reference TRBV14 and TRBJ2-1, reads EAGVTQFPSHSVIEKGQTVTLRCDPISGHDNLYWYRRVMGKEIKFLLHFVKESKQDESGMPNNRFLAERTGGTYSTLKVQPAELEDSGVYFCASSQGDSWGQFFGPGTRLTVL.

The DNA of the CDR3 is TGTGCCAGCAGGGGGCCAAGGACCCAGTACTTC. Translating it yields CASRGPRTQYF. The chain carries TRBV6-6 and TRBJ2-5, with D maybe TRBD1 (5 bases). CDR3 size: 11 residues. Germline V gene data show CDR1 as MNHNY and CDR2 as SVGAGI (reference sequence). The V end lost 6 bases, the J end lost 7 bases, and 9 bases lay between the germline ends.

This clonotype was detected only a few times. This chain uses TRBV13 with TRBJ1-2; 9 bases are a match to TRBD1. V trimming: 5 bases; J trimming: 2 bases; junction bases outside the gene matches: 3. The CDR3 is made up of 14 amino acids. CDR1 and CDR2 from the germline V gene are PRHDT and FYEKMQ (reference sequence). The CDR3 nucleotides read TGTGCCAGCAGCCCAGACAGGGGGAACTATGGCTACACCTTC. Protein: CASSPDRGNYGYTF.

The chain joins TRBV7-2 to TRBJ2-7, with D tentatively TRBD1 (5 bases). Looked up from germline, CDR1 is SGHTA and CDR2 is FQGNSA. The CDR3 is made up of 14 amino acids. V was cut by 5 bases and J by 4 bases, with 15 bases left in between. The CDR3, as DNA: TGTGCCAGCAGCCCAGCATTCCAGGGATACGAGCAGTACTTC. Protein: CASSPAFQGYEQYF.

This chain uses TRBV27 with TRBJ1-1, with D unresolved. The CDR3 sequence is 16 residues long. The germline V and J ends were trimmed by 7 bases and 3 bases, with 21 bases remaining between them. Germline V CDR1 and CDR2: MNHEY, SMNVEV (reference sequence). Here the CDR3 reads CASKKVTASRDTEAFF. As DNA, the CDR3 is TGTGCCAGCAAAAAAGTTACAGCGAGTAGGGACACTGAAGCTTTCTTT.

The table lists this clonotype with a few counts. The V call is TRBV27, the J call TRBJ1-2; D not certain. CDR3 length equals 14 residues. V lost 3 bases and J 10 bases, leaving 18 bases between the germline ends. Germline V gives CDR1 MNHEY, CDR2 SMNVEV (reference sequence). The CDR3 is CASSFLLGESDYTF. CDR3 coding DNA: TGTGCCAGCAGTTTTCTCTTGGGAGAGAGTGACTACACCTTC.

This clonotype has more than one count but fewer than ten. The rearrangement joins TRBV7-9 to TRBJ2-7; D is possibly TRBD1 or TRBD2 (5 bases each). This CDR3 region has 13 residues. Germline CDR1 reads SEHNR; CDR2 reads FQNEAQ (reference sequence). V was shortened by 3 bases and J by 5 bases, with 11 bases between the two germline ends. CDR3: CASSFYLGDEQYF. As DNA, the CDR3 is TGTGCCAGCAGCTTTTATTTGGGGGACGAGCAGTACTTC.